The sequence of this TCR beta chain was determined in a study of T cells in Graves' hyperthyroidism and ophthalmopathy. Broader study findings: Blood also carried most thyroid clonotypes expanded above 0.001.

This clonotype was found a few times. The antigen is unknown. One base away lies a much larger clone, so this may be a sequencing read error. Exclusion of patients followed from uncontrolled infection, other autoimmune disease, pregnancy or lactation. Progressors' blood was drawn at hyperthyroidism diagnosis, before ophthalmopathy symptoms. There were TCR beta CDR3 regions amplified from RNA transcripts. First-round RT-PCR targeting the TCR CDR3 was performed with the HTBI primer set. Via MiXCR, TCRdb re-called the multiplex PCR reads, giving one row per CDR3 protein. The table has fewer than 350,000 distinct CDR3 sequences, roughly 15% seen once; the top ten hold around 31%. The source material was blood. The sequence derives from a woman aged 45-65 years with Graves' hyperthyroidism that later progressed to Graves' ophthalmopathy.

The CDR3 nucleotides read TGTGCCACCAGTGATCCCTGGGCTAGCGGGAGCAGCGAGCAGTACTTC. Translating gives CATSDPWASGSSEQYF. The chain is built from TRBV24-1 and TRBJ2-7; 10 bases agree with TRBD2. The CDR3 is 16 amino acids. The germline V gene has CDR1 KGHDR and CDR2 SFDVKD. With V trimmed by 3 bases and J by 6 bases, 10 bases remained unmatched.